Shown below are 5 T cell receptor beta chains from a single sample sequenced in a study of blood T cells in healthy people across ages (dated by TCRdb to between 2014 and 2017). Libraries were prepared through 5' RACE. This sample was sequenced with an Illumina HiSeq 2500. A second PCR of about 7 to 12 cycles was run with a J-beta primer mix and a sample-barcoded 5' primer. TCRdb reran the public reads through fastp at Q25 and MiXCR, keeping productive beta chains. Merged by CDR3 protein, the rows form single entries marked with the most common genes and DNA. The sample profile shows 660,000 or so distinct CDR3 sequences; 58% of them were found once. The ten top clones hold over 35% of the sample. Sample: blood. These receptors all stem from a man between 60 and 75 years old in good health.

The chain links TRBV3-1 to TRBJ2-7; 15 bases align to TRBD2. The end of the DNA fits TRBJ2-5 better, so the J call may be wrong. The CDR3 length is 18 residues. Germline V gives CDR1 LGHDT, CDR2 YNNKEL (reference sequence). CDR3 amino acids: CASSQDVGTSGGKETQYF. The CDR3 nucleotides are TGTGCCAGCAGCCAAGACGTAGGGACTAGCGGGGGGAAAGAGACCCAGTACTTC.

The rearrangement uses TRBV7-2 and TRBJ1-5; 7 bases are shared with TRBD1. Per germline, CDR1 SGHTA and CDR2 FQGNSA. The CDR3 totals 16 residues. Unmatched junction bases numbered 5, after V lost 1 base and J lost 2 bases. CDR3 protein: CASSLVFGQGNQPQHF. The CDR3, as DNA: TGTGCCAGCAGCTTAGTTTTCGGACAGGGCAATCAGCCCCAGCATTTT.

The chain links TRBV18 to TRBJ2-7; TRBD2 matches at 8 bases. With 3 bases clipped from V and 4 bases from J, the junction kept 8 bases outside the gene matches. Per germline, CDR1 KGHSH and CDR2 LQKENI. This CDR3 contains 15 residues. The CDR3 loop is CASSPASGGRYEQYF. As DNA, the CDR3 is TGTGCCAGCTCACCGGCCAGCGGGGGTCGATACGAGCAGTACTTC.

The V and J genes are TRBV10-3 and TRBJ2-3; 7 nucleotides agree with TRBD2. The CDR3 totals 15 residues. The J segment lost 2 bases and the V segment lost 8 bases, leaving 10 bases of the junction unmatched. Germline V lookup: CDR1 ENHRY, CDR2 SYGVKD. The CDR3 is CAIGSSGADTDTQYF. CDR3 nucleotide sequence: TGTGCCATCGGGTCCAGCGGGGCAGACACAGATACGCAGTATTTT.

This chain joins TRBV5-1 and TRBJ2-1, with D maybe TRBD1 (6 bases). Germline lookup yields CDR1 SGHRS and CDR2 YFSETQ. The V end lost 0 bases, the J end lost 9 bases, and 22 bases lay between the germline ends. The CDR3 is 17 amino acids. CDR3 amino acids: CASSLEAGPGDNPEQFF. CDR3 DNA: TGCGCCAGCAGCTTGGAGGCTGGTCCAGGGGACAATCCTGAGCAGTTCTTC. Looking up the rest from reference TRBV5-1 and TRBJ2-1 gives the full variable domain: KAGVTQTPRYLIKTRGQQVTLSCSPISGHRSVSWYQQTPGQGLQFLFEYFSETQRNKGNFPGRFSGRQFSNSRSEMNVSTLELGDSALYLCASSLEAGPGDNPEQFFGPGTRLTVL.